Presented here are 2 T cell receptor beta chains from one specimen sequenced in a study of vaccination effects on CD4 cells after COVID-19. Profiling relied on immunoSEQ multiplex PCR, and the TCRdb table lists in-frame clones only, not all of them. The profile shows 75,000 or so clones, 77% of them singletons. Sequencing followed a ViraFEST assay step that expanded antigen-specific CD4+ T cells with viral peptide pools. At the end of nine to ten days of culture, CD4+ T cells were isolated. Vaccination of participants consisted of two doses of either the BNT162b2 or mRNA-1273 vaccine. For these receptors, no antigen is known. The starting material was CD4+ T cells from PBMCs cultured with HCoV-OC43 spike peptides, obtained after COVID-19 vaccination. Described subset: HCoV-OC43 spike overlapping peptide pool stimulation. The receptors here all came from a human donor who received a COVID-19 vaccine.

As concerns this clone: This sample includes further DNA sequences coding for the same CDR3. The chain combines TRBV12-3 or TRBV12-4 with TRBJ1-1, with TRBD1 matching over 7 bases. This CDR3 is 13 amino acids long. V dropped 2 bases and J dropped 3; count of bases not matched to a gene: 0. In DNA, the CDR3 is TGTGCCAGCAGTTTACAGGGGGACACTGAAGCTTTCTTT. It is translated as CASSLQGDTEAFF.

J is TRBJ2-2 and V is TRBV3-1 (or the pseudogene TRBV3-2); D is unresolved. The CDR3 is 14 residues long. V lost 1 base and J lost 3, with 6 bases in between. CDR1 and CDR2 (germline): LGHDT, YNNKEL (reference sequence). For the CDR3, the DNA is TGTGCCAGCAGCCAAGCACAGTACACCGGGGAGCTGTTTTTT. Its translation: CASSQAQYTGELFF.